A selection of T cell receptor beta chains follows, all from one sample in a study of OX40 agonist ivuxolimab in advanced cancers. Libraries were prepared by immunoSEQ multiplex PCR; TCRdb keeps only in-frame clonotypes and omits some of them. Among about 78,000 clones listed, around 91% were seen once. The sequencing used CD4+ or CD8+ T cells sorted from blood, collected in a trial of the OX40 agonist ivuxolimab. The receptor source for this set is an adult with an advanced solid tumor such as melanoma, head and neck, liver or kidney cancer. Each CDR3 is given with its conserved first and last residue. D genes are given only for firm matches. Rows may omit the clone size; those that give it use once, few, many or a size class.

d_call cdr3_length j_call clone_size v_call cdr3_nt cdr3_aa
. 15 TRBJ1-5 once TRBV28 TGTGCCAGCAGCCTGCCAGGGCCTGGGAATCAGCCCCAGCATTTT CASSLPGPGNQPQHF
. 14 TRBJ1-5 few TRBV2 TGTGCCAGCAGTGAACAGTTGAGCAATCAGCCCCAGCATTTT CASSEQLSNQPQHF
TRBD1 14 TRBJ1-2 . TRBV7-2 TGTGCCAGCAGCTTAGACCCGACAGGGGAAGGCTACACCTTC CASSLDPTGEGYTF
TRBD2 17 TRBJ2-5 . TRBV5-1 TGCGCCAGCAGCACGGGACTAGCGGGGGAGAAGGCAGAGACCCAGTACTTC CASSTGLAGEKAETQYF
TRBD1 17 TRBJ2-1 . TRBV5-1 TGCGCCAGCAGCTTGGAACCAGGGGGTAGCTCCTACAATGAGCAGTTCTTC CASSLEPGGSSYNEQFF
. 13 TRBJ1-6 . TRBV19 TGTGCCAGTAGTGCCTTACCAGATTCACCCCTCCACTTT CASSALPDSPLHF
TRBD2 16 TRBJ2-1 . TRBV30 TGTGCCTGGAGTGTACTCGGGACTAGCGGGAGTTATGAGCAGTTCTTC CAWSVLGTSGSYEQFF
. 14 TRBJ1-2 . TRBV30 TGTGCCTGGAGTGTTCGCCTCGAGGACTATGGCTACACCTTC CAWSVRLEDYGYTF
. 14 TRBJ2-1 . TRBV9 TGTGCCAGCAGCGTAGGTGCCCAGGGACGTGAGCAGTTCTTC CASSVGAQGREQFF
TRBD1 17 TRBJ2-3 . TRBV5-1 TGCGCCAGCAGCTGGGGTCCCGGGACAGGGGGCGCAGATACGCAGTATTTT CASSWGPGTGGADTQYF
. 15 TRBJ1-2 . TRBV5-6 TGTGCCAGCAGCTTGGGGGCCATACAGGTCTATGGCTACACCTTC CASSLGAIQVYGYTF
TRBD2 18 TRBJ2-3 . TRBV10-3 TGTGCCATCAGTGCCGCGCGCTCGGCTGCGGGGGGGATGGATACGCAGTATTTT CAISAARSAAGGMDTQYF
. 12 TRBJ2-7 . TRBV11-3 TGTGCCAGCAGCTCCAGGGCGGACGAGCAGTACTTC CASSSRADEQYF
TRBD1 15 TRBJ1-2 . TRBV5-1 TGCGCCAGCAGCCCCGGGACAGGGGGCAGGTATGGCTACACCTTC CASSPGTGGRYGYTF
TRBD2 16 TRBJ2-1 . TRBV5-1 TGCGCCAGCAGCTTGGCCGGCACTAGCGCGTACAATGAGCAGTTCTTC CASSLAGTSAYNEQFF
. 14 TRBJ1-4 . TRBV5-1 TGCGCCAGCAGCTCCGGTCCCGGAGAGGAAAAACTGTTTTTT CASSSGPGEEKLFF
. 13 TRBJ1-5 . TRBV6-1 TGTGCCAGCAGTGAAGGGGGGCGTCAGCCCCAGCATTTT CASSEGGRQPQHF
. 13 TRBJ1-2 . TRBV19 TGTGCCAGTAGTCCTGAAAGAAACTATGGCTACACCTTC CASSPERNYGYTF
. 18 TRBJ2-4 . TRBV6-1 TGTGCCAGCAGTGCCGACGGTGGGGGGCAACTAGCCAAAAACATTCAGTACTTC CASSADGGGQLAKNIQYF
. 16 TRBJ1-3 . TRBV5-1 TGCGCCAGCAGCTTGGCCGAGCGATCCTCTGGAAACACCATATATTTT CASSLAERSSGNTIYF
. 15 TRBJ2-7 . TRBV7-9 TGTGCCAGCAGGCGGGCGGGGACCGAGTCCTACGAGCAGTACTTC CASRRAGTESYEQYF
. 11 TRBJ1-3 . TRBV6-5 TGTGCCAGCAGCAACGGAAACACCATATATTTT CASSNGNTIYF
. 14 TRBJ2-5 . TRBV19 TGTGCCAGTAGTATGGGCGGGATCCAAGAGACCCAGTACTTC CASSMGGIQETQYF
TRBD1 17 TRBJ1-1 . TRBV7-9 TGTGCCAGCAGCTTGCCCGGACAGGGGAATATCAACACTGAAGCTTTCTTT CASSLPGQGNINTEAFF
. 15 TRBJ1-1 . TRBV5-1 TGCGCTAGCAGCTTGGGGGGGGGCCGAGGGACTGAAGCTTTCTTT CASSLGGGRGTEAFF
. 16 TRBJ1-5 . TRBV28 TGTGCCAGCAGTTTTACGTTCGGTCCTGGGAATCAGCCCCAGCATTTT CASSFTFGPGNQPQHF
. 13 TRBJ1-1 once TRBV15 TGTGCCACCAGCAGACTGGTGGACACTGAAGCTTTCTTT CATSRLVDTEAFF
. 13 TRBJ1-1 . TRBV30 TGTGCCTGTAGGAGGGACTCTAACACTGAAGCTTTCTTT CACRRDSNTEAFF
. 14 TRBJ2-2 . TRBV19 TGTGCCAGTAGTGCCCACACGGGGGTTGGGGAGCTGTTTTTT CASSAHTGVGELFF
. 16 TRBJ2-7 . TRBV27 TGTGCCAGCAGTATACCTATGAAAGAAAGCTCCTACGAGCAGTACTTC CASSIPMKESSYEQYF
TRBD2 19 TRBJ2-1 . TRBV11-2 TGTGCCAGCAGCTCAGAGTGGCTAGCGGGGGGGAGCTCCTACAATGAGCAGTTCTTC CASSSEWLAGGSSYNEQFF
. 14 TRBJ2-3 . TRBV5-1 TGCGCCAGCAGCTTGGAGGGTGCGGCCGACACGCAGTATTTT CASSLEGAADTQYF
. 13 TRBJ2-3 . TRBV5-1 TGCGCCAGCAGCTTTAGCGGTACAGATACGCAGTATTTT CASSFSGTDTQYF
. 13 TRBJ2-7 . TRBV11-2 TGTGCCAGCAGCTTTGCAGGGCGGGGCGAGCAGTACTTC CASSFAGRGEQYF
. 13 TRBJ1-6 once TRBV30 TGTGCCTGGAGTGCTCAGGGTGGGTCACCCCTCCACTTT CAWSAQGGSPLHF
. 11 TRBJ1-1 few TRBV30 TGTGCCTGGAGTGTACTTACCGAAGCTTTCTTT CAWSVLTEAFF
TRBD2 14 TRBJ2-2 . TRBV15 TGTGCCACGACAAGCGGGACGAACACCGGGGAGCTGTTTTTT CATTSGTNTGELFF
. 13 TRBJ1-1 once TRBV18 TGTGCCAGCTCTACCGTGGGGAGCACTGAAGCTTTCTTT CASSTVGSTEAFF